The clone carrying this T cell receptor beta chain was picked up one time. The antigen remains unidentified. This sample stems from a study of cytomegalovirus exposure and HLA in healthy donors. General observations from the study: Testing in vitro showed three CMV-associated chains specific for CMV antigens. Sequencing depth across donors, presence/absence analyses assumed, was roughly uniform. For most subjects, TCR beta sequences were reported to predict HLA-A and HLA-B alleles with accuracy. Common viral pathogens (according to a later analysis) appeared linked to several of the most significant clusters.

Losses at the gene ends were 1 base for V and 4 bases for J; bases not matched to a gene: 10. Germline loops: CDR1 SEHNR, CDR2 FQNEAQ (reference sequence). The CDR3 has 17 amino acids. A multiplex PCR was run with 60 Vbeta primers and 13 Jbeta primers. Assay: immunoSEQ multiplex PCR; the TCRdb copy retains only in-frame clones and omits some. The sample lists around 140,000 clones; 75% to 90% were seen once. The material sequenced was PBMCs. The chain employs TRBV7-9 and TRBJ2-5; 9 bases map to TRBD2. The sequence was collected from a woman aged 50 to 60 in good health and CMV-seropositive. The CDR3 spells CASSLDGASGTRETQYF. In DNA, the CDR3 is TGTGCCAGCAGCTTAGATGGGGCTAGCGGGACGAGAGAGACCCAGTACTTC.